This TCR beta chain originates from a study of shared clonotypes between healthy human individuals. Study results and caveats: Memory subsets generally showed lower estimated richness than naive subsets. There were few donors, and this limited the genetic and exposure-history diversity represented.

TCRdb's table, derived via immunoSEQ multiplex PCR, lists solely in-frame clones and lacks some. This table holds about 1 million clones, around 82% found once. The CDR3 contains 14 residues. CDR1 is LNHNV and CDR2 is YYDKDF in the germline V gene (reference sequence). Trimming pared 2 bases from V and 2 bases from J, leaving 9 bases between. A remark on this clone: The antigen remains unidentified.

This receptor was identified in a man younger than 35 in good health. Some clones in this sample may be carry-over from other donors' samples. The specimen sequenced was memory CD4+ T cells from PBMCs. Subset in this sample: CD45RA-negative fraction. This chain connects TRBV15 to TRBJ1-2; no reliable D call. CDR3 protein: CATSRLSSNYGYTF. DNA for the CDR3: TGTGCCACCAGCAGATTGTCCTCAAACTATGGCTACACCTTC.